This TCR beta chain was sequenced during a study of neurological immune-mediated disorders. TCRdb independently ran MiXCR on the 5' RACE reads; one entry per CDR3 protein. The sample gives roughly 100,000 distinct CDR3 sequences, about a tenth of which show up once; around 3.1% is in the top ten. Germline V CDR1 and CDR2: MNHEY, SMNVEV (reference sequence). The CDR3 has 14 residues. V shed 5 bases and J shed 3 bases, with 11 bases lying between them. This clonotype was observed many times. Time point given: longitudinal time-point 3. The sequence came from a female donor with HTLV-1-associated myelopathy (HAM/TSP). Material for sequencing was PBMCs. This rearrangement joins TRBV27 to TRBJ2-1; D uncertain. The DNA of the CDR3 is TGTGCCAGCAGTCAGAGCACCCACTACAATGAGCAGTTCTTC. Protein: CASSQSTHYNEQFF.